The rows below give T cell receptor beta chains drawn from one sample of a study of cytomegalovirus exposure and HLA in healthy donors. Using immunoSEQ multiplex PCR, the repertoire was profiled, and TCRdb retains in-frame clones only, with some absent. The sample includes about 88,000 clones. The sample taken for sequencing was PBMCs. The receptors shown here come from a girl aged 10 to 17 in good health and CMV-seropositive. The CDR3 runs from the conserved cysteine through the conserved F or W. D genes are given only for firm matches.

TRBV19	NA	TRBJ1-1	TGTGCCAGTAGTATAATGGGGGCCTACACTGAAGCTTTCTTT	CASSIMGAYTEAFF
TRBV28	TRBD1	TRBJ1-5	TGTGCCAGCAGCTACGACAGGGAGACCAATCAGCCCCAGCATTTT	CASSYDRETNQPQHF
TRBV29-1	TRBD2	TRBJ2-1	TGCAGCGGCCTTCGCGCGGGGGGGGCATTCAATGAGCAGTTCTTC	CSGLRAGGAFNEQFF
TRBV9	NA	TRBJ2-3	TGTGCCAGCAGCGGCAGTCTTAGGGGGACCAGCACAGATACGCAGTATTTT	CASSGSLRGTSTDTQYF
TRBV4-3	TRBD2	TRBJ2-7	TGCGCCAGCAGCCAAGACTCTAGCGGGGTCTACGAGCAGTACTTC	CASSQDSSGVYEQYF
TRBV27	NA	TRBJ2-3	TGTGCCAGCAGAAGACAGAGCACAGATACGCAGTATTTT	CASRRQSTDTQYF
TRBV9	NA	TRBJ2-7	TGTGCCAGCAGCGTTCTTTCCGGGGGCGAGCAGTACTTC	CASSVLSGGEQYF
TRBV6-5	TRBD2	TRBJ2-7	TGTGCCAGCAGTTCTTATGCGGGGGGCTACGAGCAGTACTTC	CASSSYAGGYEQYF
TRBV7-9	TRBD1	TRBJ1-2	TGTGCCAGCAGCCATCGACAGGGCCGGGGTGGCTACACCTTC	CASSHRQGRGGYTF
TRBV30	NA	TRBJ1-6	TGTGCCTGGACAGGCATAGGGGGGGGAAGCTCCTATAATTCACCCCTACACTTT	CAWTGIGGGSSYNSPLHF